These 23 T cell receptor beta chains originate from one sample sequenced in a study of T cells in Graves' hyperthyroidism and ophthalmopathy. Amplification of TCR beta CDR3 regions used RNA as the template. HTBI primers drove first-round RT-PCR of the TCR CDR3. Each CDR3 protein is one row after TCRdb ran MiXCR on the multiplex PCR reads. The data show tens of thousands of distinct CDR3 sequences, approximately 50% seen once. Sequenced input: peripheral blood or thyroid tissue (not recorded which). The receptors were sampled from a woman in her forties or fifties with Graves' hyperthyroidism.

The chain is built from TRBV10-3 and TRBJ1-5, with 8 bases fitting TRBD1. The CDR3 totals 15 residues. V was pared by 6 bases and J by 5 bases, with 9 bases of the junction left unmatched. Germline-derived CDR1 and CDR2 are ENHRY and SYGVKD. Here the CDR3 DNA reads TGTGCCATCAGGGCCGCAGGGGGCGGCGATCAGCCCCAGCATTTT. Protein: CAIRAAGGGDQPQHF.

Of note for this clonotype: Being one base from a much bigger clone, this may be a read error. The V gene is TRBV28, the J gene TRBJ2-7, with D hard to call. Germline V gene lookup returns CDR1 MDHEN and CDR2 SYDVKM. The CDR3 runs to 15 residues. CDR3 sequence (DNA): TGTGCCAGCAGGTTTGGCGGAACCCACTCCTACGAGCTGTACTTC. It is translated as CASRFGGTHSYELYF.

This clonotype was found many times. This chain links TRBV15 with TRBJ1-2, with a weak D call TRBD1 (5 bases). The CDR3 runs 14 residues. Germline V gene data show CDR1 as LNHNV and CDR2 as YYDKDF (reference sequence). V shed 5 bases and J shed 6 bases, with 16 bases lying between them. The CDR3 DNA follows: TGTGCCACCAGCGTCAACCAGGGAGTCAATGGCTACACCTTC. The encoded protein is CATSVNQGVNGYTF.

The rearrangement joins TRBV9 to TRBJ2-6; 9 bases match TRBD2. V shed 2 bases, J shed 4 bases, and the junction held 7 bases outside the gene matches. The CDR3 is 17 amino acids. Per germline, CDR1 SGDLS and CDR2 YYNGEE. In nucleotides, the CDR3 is TGTGCCAGCAGCGTTACGCGGGGGGGGACCGGGGCCAACGTCCTGACTTTC. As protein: CASSVTRGGTGANVLTF.

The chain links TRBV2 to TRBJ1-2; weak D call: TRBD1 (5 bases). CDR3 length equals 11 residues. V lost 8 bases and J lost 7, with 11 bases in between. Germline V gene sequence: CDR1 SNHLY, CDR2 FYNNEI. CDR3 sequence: CASGPGFGYTF. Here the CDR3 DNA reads TGTGCCAGCGGGCCAGGGTTTGGCTACACCTTC.

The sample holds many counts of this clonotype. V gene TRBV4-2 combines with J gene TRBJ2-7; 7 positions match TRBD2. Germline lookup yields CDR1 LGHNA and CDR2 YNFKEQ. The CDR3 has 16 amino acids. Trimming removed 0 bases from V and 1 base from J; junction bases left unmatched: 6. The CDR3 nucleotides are TGTGCCAGCAGCCAAGAGGTTAGCGGGTATTCCTACGAGCAGTACTTC. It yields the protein CASSQEVSGYSYEQYF.

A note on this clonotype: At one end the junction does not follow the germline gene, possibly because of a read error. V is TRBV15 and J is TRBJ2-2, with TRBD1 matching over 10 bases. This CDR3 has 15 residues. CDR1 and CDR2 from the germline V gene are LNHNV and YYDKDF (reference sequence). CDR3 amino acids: CATSSRDRGTGELFF. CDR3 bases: TGTGCCACCAGCAGCCGGGACAGGGGCACCGGGGAACTGTTTTTT. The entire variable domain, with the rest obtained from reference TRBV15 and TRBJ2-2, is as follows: DAMVIQNPRYQVTQFGKPVTLSCSQTLNHNVMYWYQQKSSQAPKLLFHYYDKDFNNEADTPDNFQSRRPNTSFCFLDIRSPGLGDTAMYLCATSSRDRGTGELFFGEGSRLTVL.

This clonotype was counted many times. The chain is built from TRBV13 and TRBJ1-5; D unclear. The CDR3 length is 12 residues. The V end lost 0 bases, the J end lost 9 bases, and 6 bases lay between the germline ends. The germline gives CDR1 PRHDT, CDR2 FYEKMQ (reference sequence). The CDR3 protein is CASSLGRGPQHF. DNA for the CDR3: TGTGCCAGCAGCTTAGGACGAGGGCCCCAGCATTTT.

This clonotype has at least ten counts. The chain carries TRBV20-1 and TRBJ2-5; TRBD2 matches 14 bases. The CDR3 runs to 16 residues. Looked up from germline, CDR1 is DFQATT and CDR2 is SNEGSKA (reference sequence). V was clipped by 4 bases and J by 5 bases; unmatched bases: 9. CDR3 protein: CSAIAGTSGRMETQYF. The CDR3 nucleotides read TGCAGTGCTATTGCCGGGACTAGCGGGAGAATGGAGACCCAGTACTTC.

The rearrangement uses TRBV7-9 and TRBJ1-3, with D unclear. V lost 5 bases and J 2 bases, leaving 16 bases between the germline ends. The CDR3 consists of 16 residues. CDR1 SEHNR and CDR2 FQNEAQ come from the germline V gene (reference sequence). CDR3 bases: TGTGCCAGCAGCCAAGATTCAACTAACCCTGGAAACACCATATATTTT. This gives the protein CASSQDSTNPGNTIYF. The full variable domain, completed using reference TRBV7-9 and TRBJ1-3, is DTGVSQNPRHKITKRGQNVTFRCDPISEHNRLYWYRQTLGQGPEFLTYFQNEAQLEKSRLLSDRFSAERPKGSFSTLEIQRTEQGDSAMYLCASSQDSTNPGNTIYFGEGSWLTVV.

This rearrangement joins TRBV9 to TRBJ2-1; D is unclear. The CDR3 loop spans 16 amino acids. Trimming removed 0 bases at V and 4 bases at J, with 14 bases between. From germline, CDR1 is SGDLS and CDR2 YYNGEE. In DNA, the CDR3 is TGTGCCAGCAGCGTAGCACGGCAACCCGGATACAATGAGCAGTTCTTC. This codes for CASSVARQPGYNEQFF.

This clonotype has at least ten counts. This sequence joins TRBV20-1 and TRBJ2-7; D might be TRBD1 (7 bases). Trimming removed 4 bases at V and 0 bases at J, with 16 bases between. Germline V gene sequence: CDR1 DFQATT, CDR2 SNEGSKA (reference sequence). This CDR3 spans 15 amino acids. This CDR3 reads CSATRDRLSSYEQYF. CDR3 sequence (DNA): TGCAGTGCTACGCGGGACAGACTGAGCTCCTACGAGCAGTACTTC.

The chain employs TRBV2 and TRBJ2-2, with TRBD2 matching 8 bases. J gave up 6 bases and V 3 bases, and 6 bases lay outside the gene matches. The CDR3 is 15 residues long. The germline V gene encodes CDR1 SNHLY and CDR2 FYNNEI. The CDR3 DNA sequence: TGTGCCAGCAGTGAGCAAGCGGGAGCCGCCGGGGAGCTGTTTTTT. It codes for CASSEQAGAAGELFF.

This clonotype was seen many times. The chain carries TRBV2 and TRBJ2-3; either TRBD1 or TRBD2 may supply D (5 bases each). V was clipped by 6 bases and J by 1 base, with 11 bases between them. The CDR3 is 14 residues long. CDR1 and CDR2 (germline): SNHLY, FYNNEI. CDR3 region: CASSLGTRTDTQYF. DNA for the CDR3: TGTGCCAGCAGCCTCGGGACCCGCACAGATACGCAGTATTTT.

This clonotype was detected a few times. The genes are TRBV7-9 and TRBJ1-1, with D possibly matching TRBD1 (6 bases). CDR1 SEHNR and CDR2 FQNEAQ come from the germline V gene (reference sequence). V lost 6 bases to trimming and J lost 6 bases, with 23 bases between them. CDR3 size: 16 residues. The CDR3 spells CASSAREGGRPSEAFF. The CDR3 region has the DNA TGTGCCAGCAGTGCTAGAGAGGGGGGCAGGCCTTCTGAAGCTTTCTTT.

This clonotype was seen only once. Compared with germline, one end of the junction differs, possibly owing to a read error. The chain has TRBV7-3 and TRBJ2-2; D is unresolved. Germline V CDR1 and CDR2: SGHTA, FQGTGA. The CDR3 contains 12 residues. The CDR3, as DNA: TGTGCCACCAGCCTAGATGGAGGGGAGCTGTTTTTT. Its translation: CATSLDGGELFF.

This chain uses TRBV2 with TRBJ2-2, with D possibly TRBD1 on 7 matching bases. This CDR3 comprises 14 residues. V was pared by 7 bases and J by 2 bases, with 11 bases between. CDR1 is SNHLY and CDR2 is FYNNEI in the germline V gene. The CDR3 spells CASIGGGNTGELFF. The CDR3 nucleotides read TGTGCCAGCATTGGAGGGGGCAACACCGGGGAGCTGTTTTTT.

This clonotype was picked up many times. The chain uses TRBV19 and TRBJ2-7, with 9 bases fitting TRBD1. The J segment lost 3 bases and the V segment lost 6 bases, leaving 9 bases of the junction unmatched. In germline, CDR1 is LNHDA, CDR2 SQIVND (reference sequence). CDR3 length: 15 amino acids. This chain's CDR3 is CASSPGQGRHYEQYF. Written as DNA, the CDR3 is TGTGCCAGTAGCCCGGGACAGGGTCGTCACTACGAGCAGTACTTC.

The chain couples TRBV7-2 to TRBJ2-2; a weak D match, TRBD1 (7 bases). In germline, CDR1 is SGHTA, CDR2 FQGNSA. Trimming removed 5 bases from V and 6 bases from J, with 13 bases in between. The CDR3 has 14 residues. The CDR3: CASSQGDFSGELFF. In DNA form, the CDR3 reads TGTGCCAGCAGCCAGGGGGACTTTTCCGGGGAGCTGTTTTTT.

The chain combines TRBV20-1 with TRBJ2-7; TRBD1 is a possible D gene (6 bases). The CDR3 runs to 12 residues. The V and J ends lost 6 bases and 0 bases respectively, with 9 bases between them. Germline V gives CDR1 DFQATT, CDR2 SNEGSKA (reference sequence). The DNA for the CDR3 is TGCAGTGCGAGACAGGCCTCCTACGAGCAGTACTTC. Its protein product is CSARQASYEQYF.

In DNA form, the CDR3 reads TGTGCCAGCAGCGTCCGGCAGGCCTACGAGCAGTACTTC. Residues: CASSVRQAYEQYF. The chain is built from TRBV7-9 and TRBJ2-7, with unresolved D. CDR1 is SEHNR and CDR2 is FQNEAQ in the germline V gene (reference sequence). The V end lost 5 bases, the J end lost 2 bases, and 10 bases lay between the germline ends. CDR3 length: 13 amino acids.

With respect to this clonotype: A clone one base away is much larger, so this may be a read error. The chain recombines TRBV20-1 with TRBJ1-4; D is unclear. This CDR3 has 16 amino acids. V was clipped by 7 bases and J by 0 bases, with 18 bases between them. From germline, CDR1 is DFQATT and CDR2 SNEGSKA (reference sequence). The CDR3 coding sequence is TGCAGTGTTAGGACGGCAGGCTTCTCAACTAATGAAAAACTGTTTTTT. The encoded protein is CSVRTAGFSTNEKLFF.

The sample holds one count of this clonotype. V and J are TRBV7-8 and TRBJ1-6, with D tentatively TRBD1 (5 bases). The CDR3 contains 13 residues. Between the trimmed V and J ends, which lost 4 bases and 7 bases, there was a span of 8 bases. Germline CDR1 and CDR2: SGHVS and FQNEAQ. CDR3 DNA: TGTGCCAGCAGCTGGGGGGTAAATTCACCCCTCCACTTT. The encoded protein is CASSWGVNSPLHF.